The 23 T cell receptor beta chains in this list originate from one sample, sequenced in a study of technical replicates of blood from a few donors. Method: immunoSEQ multiplex PCR; TCRdb's copy keeps in-frame clones and lacks some. This sample has approximately 52,000 clones, with about 86% found just once. Specimen: PBMCs. These receptors all stem from a human donor in good health. Some clones in this sample may be carry-over from other donors' samples.

J is TRBJ2-5 and V is TRBV9, with TRBD2 identical over 11 bases. After removal of 0 bases from V and 4 bases from J, the junction contained 8 bases not matched to a gene. The CDR3 loop spans 17 amino acids. The V gene's germline CDR1 is SGDLS and CDR2 YYNGEE. The CDR3 loop reads CASSVGSSGRRVETQYF. The CDR3 nucleotides are TGTGCCAGCAGCGTAGGTTCTAGCGGGAGGCGGGTAGAGACCCAGTACTTC. Variable domain in full (rest from reference TRBV9 and TRBJ2-5): DSGVTQTPKHLITATGQRVTLRCSPRSGDLSVYWYQQSLDQGLQFLIQYYNGEERAKGNILERFSAQQFPDLHSELNLSSLELGDSALYFCASSVGSSGRRVETQYFGPGTRLLVL.

The J gene is TRBJ1-1, the V gene TRBV27, with D possibly matching TRBD1 (5 bases). CDR1 MNHEY and CDR2 SMNVEV come from the germline V gene (reference sequence). The V end lost 5 bases, the J end lost 4 bases, and 17 bases lay between the germline ends. This CDR3 has 15 amino acids. The CDR3 DNA reads TGTGCCAGCAGTGCTAAATATGGCAGGGTCACTGAAGCTTTCTTT. This encodes CASSAKYGRVTEAFF.

This clone was picked up a small number of times. The rearrangement uses TRBV5-4 and TRBJ2-7, with a weak D call TRBD2 (5 bases). This CDR3 spans 15 amino acids. Per the germline V gene, CDR1 is SGHNT and CDR2 is YYREEE (reference sequence). V shed 1 base and J shed 5 bases, with 16 bases lying between them. The CDR3, as DNA: TGTGCCAGCAGCTTGAGGTCGGGGTTAAGGAACGAGCAGTACTTC. This codes for CASSLRSGLRNEQYF.

This sequence joins TRBV19 and TRBJ1-1; 7 bases map to TRBD1. The CDR3 contains 14 residues. V lost 4 bases, J lost 3 bases, and 5 bases stayed unmatched. Germline CDR1 reads LNHDA; CDR2 reads SQIVND (reference sequence). CDR3 nucleotide sequence: TGTGCCAGTAGTAGAGGGGGCTGGGACACTGAAGCTTTCTTT. Protein: CASSRGGWDTEAFF.

The V and J genes are TRBV7-2 and TRBJ1-1, with D unclear. Per the germline V gene, CDR1 is SGHTA and CDR2 is FQGNSA. V was cut by 4 bases and J by 1 base, with 19 bases left in between. The CDR3 length is 17 residues. CDR3: CASSYGGPSLPNTEAFF. CDR3 nucleotides: TGTGCCAGCAGCTACGGAGGGCCCTCACTTCCGAACACTGAAGCTTTCTTT.

The chain couples TRBV2 to TRBJ2-5; 11 bases line up with TRBD1. The V and J ends lost 5 bases and 2 bases, in that order; junction bases with no gene match: 4. The CDR3 is 15 residues long. CDR1 SNHLY and CDR2 FYNNEI come from the germline V gene. The CDR3 loop reads CASSRTGGQQETQYF. The CDR3 bases are TGTGCCAGCAGTAGGACAGGGGGCCAACAAGAGACCCAGTACTTC.

This clone occurred once. V and J are TRBV6-5 and TRBJ2-7; 8 nucleotides align to TRBD2. The CDR3 runs 14 residues. The trim removed 5 bases at V and 0 bases at J, leaving 3 bases unmatched. Germline values: CDR1 MNHEY, CDR2 SVGAGI. This CDR3 is CASSNGRGSYEQYF. For the CDR3, the DNA is TGTGCCAGCAGTAACGGGAGGGGCTCCTACGAGCAGTACTTC.

The CDR3 spells CASSLGQASYEQYF. Written as DNA, the CDR3 is TGTGCCAGCAGCTTAGGGCAGGCCTCCTACGAGCAGTACTTC. The V gene is TRBV7-8, the J gene TRBJ2-7; D ambiguous. Germline V lookup: CDR1 SGHVS, CDR2 FQNEAQ. V was cut by 1 base and J by 0 bases, with 7 bases left in between. The CDR3 length is 14 residues.

The V and J genes are TRBV4-3 and TRBJ2-2; 7 nucleotides match TRBD1. The CDR3 contains 16 residues. With 0 bases clipped from V and 4 bases from J, the junction kept 5 bases outside the gene matches. Per the germline V gene, CDR1 is LGHNA and CDR2 is YSLEER. The CDR3 DNA reads TGCGCCAGCAGCCAAGATCGGCCAGGGGGCACCGGGGAGCTGTTTTTT. It codes for CASSQDRPGGTGELFF.

This chain connects TRBV18 to TRBJ2-1; 9 nucleotides line up with TRBD1. With V trimmed by 2 bases and J by 8 bases, 4 bases remained unmatched. CDR3 length: 14 amino acids. Per the germline V gene, CDR1 is KGHSH and CDR2 is LQKENI. CDR3 in amino acids: CASSPGTGYYEQFF. The CDR3 region has the DNA TGTGCCAGCTCACCAGGGACAGGGTACTATGAGCAGTTCTTC. Supplemented by reference TRBV18 and TRBJ2-1, the full variable domain reads NAGVMQNPRHLVRRRGQEARLRCSPMKGHSHVYWYRQLPEEGLKFMVYLQKENIIDESGMPKERFSAEFPKEGPSILRIQQVVRGDSAAYFCASSPGTGYYEQFFGPGTRLTVL.

The V and J genes are TRBV11-2 and TRBJ2-7; D possibly corresponds to TRBD2 (6 bases). Per germline, CDR1 SGHAT and CDR2 FQNNGV. This CDR3 spans 15 amino acids. V was clipped by 6 bases and J by 3 bases, with 18 bases between them. The CDR3: CASSPLRRGYYEQYF. The DNA for the CDR3 is TGTGCCAGCAGTCCCCTCCGGCGGGGTTACTACGAGCAGTACTTC.

This clone was detected only once. The chain couples TRBV6-6 to TRBJ1-1; D gene ambiguous. V was clipped by 4 bases and J by 3 bases, with 15 bases between them. The CDR3 sequence is 15 residues long. The germline V gene encodes CDR1 MNHNY and CDR2 SVGAGI (reference sequence). This CDR3 is CASSSRTGTYTEAFF. The CDR3 coding sequence is TGTGCCAGCAGTTCGCGGACGGGAACTTACACTGAAGCTTTCTTT.

This sequence joins TRBV6-1 and TRBJ1-6, with D tentatively TRBD1 (5 bases). CDR1 MNHNS and CDR2 SASEGT come from the germline V gene. Trimming pared 3 bases from V and 10 bases from J, leaving 16 bases between. This CDR3 region has 15 residues. CDR3 amino acids: CASSDLWGGGSPLHF. The DNA of the CDR3 is TGTGCCAGCAGTGACTTGTGGGGCGGTGGGTCACCCCTCCACTTT.

On this clone: Other DNA sequences in this specimen translate into the identical CDR3. The chain links TRBV6-5 to TRBJ2-7, with D unclear. From germline, CDR1 is MNHEY and CDR2 SVGAGI. The CDR3 length is 15 residues. V lost 0 bases and J 0 bases, leaving 9 bases between the germline ends. The CDR3 nucleotides are TGTGCCAGCAGTTACTCGACTGGCGGCTCCTACGAGCAGTACTTC. Translation gives CASSYSTGGSYEQYF.

The chain is built from TRBV6-5 and TRBJ1-4, with D possibly TRBD1 on 5 matching bases. Germline CDR1 reads MNHEY; CDR2 reads SVGAGI. The CDR3 consists of 16 residues. With 0 bases removed from V and 8 bases from J, the gap between germline ends came to 16 bases. The CDR3 nucleotides read TGTGCCAGCAGTTACTCCCCTAGGGGTGAGAGGGAAAAACTGTTTTTT. Its protein product is CASSYSPRGEREKLFF.

The chain has TRBV15 and TRBJ2-7; possibly TRBD1 for D (5 bases). The CDR3 has 12 amino acids. The germline V gene has CDR1 LNHNV and CDR2 YYDKDF (reference sequence). With 3 bases removed from V and 2 bases from J, the gap between germline ends came to 5 bases. In nucleotides, the CDR3 is TGTGCCACCAGCAGGGGGCCCTACGAGCAGTACTTC. Translating it yields CATSRGPYEQYF.

The CDR3 region is CASTQGGSGNTIYF. CDR3 DNA sequence: TGCGCCAGCACCCAAGGGGGCTCTGGAAACACCATATATTTT. This chain joins TRBV23-1 and TRBJ1-3, with D possibly matching TRBD1 (6 bases). TRBV23-1 counts as an open reading frame of uncertain function. CDR3 length equals 14 residues. The germline V and J ends were trimmed by 7 bases and 0 bases, with 10 bases remaining between them.

The chain links TRBV5-6 to TRBJ1-1, with D maybe TRBD1 (6 bases). Looked up from germline, CDR1 is SGHDT and CDR2 is YYEEEE. The length of the CDR3 is 15 residues. V shed 5 bases and J shed 1 base, with 15 bases lying between them. The CDR3 DNA reads TGTGCCAGCAGGGGGTTGGAGACAGGGAACACTGAAGCTTTCTTT. This codes for CASRGLETGNTEAFF.

This clone was found once. The chain recombines TRBV6-1 with TRBJ1-4, with TRBD1 matching 7 bases. CDR3 length: 14 amino acids. Germline trimming cut 10 bases from V and 3 bases from J; bases unmatched to any gene: 8. Germline lookup yields CDR1 MNHNS and CDR2 SASEGT. This chain's CDR3 is CAISWGQPNEKLFF. The CDR3 nucleotides are TGTGCCATTTCTTGGGGACAGCCTAATGAAAAACTGTTTTTT.

This clone occurred many times. The J gene is TRBJ1-1, the V gene TRBV5-1; TRBD1 might be the D (5 bases). There are 15 residues in the CDR3. V was cut by 4 bases and J by 4 bases, with 17 bases left in between. Per the germline V gene, CDR1 is SGHRS and CDR2 is YFSETQ. The CDR3: CASSQEFQGGTEAFF. CDR3 in DNA: TGCGCCAGCAGCCAAGAATTTCAGGGAGGCACTGAAGCTTTCTTT.

The chain is built from TRBV27 and TRBJ2-7, with D perhaps TRBD1 (6 bases). Germline V gives CDR1 MNHEY, CDR2 SMNVEV (reference sequence). Trimming took off 6 bases at V and 4 bases at J, with 16 bases between the two ends. The CDR3 is made up of 14 amino acids. CDR3 nucleotides: TGTGCCAGCAGCCCTGGACAGACACATTACGAGCAGTACTTC. It yields the protein CASSPGQTHYEQYF.

This clone was observed a few times. The V call is TRBV4-3, the J call TRBJ2-2, with 10 bases identical to TRBD1. The CDR3 extends over 15 amino acids. The trim removed 2 bases at V and 6 bases at J, leaving 3 bases unmatched. In germline, CDR1 is LGHNA, CDR2 YSLEER. The DNA for the CDR3 is TGCGCCAGCAGCCAAATGACAGGGGGCGCCGGGGAGCTGTTTTTT. Translating it yields CASSQMTGGAGELFF.

V gene TRBV6-5 combines with J gene TRBJ1-1, with D uncertain. The CDR3 extends over 14 amino acids. Trimming pared 2 bases from V and 0 bases from J, leaving 7 bases between. The germline CDR1 and CDR2 sequences are MNHEY and SVGAGI. CDR3 nucleotide sequence: TGTGCCAGCAGTTACCAGGAAATGAACACTGAAGCTTTCTTT. Its protein is CASSYQEMNTEAFF.